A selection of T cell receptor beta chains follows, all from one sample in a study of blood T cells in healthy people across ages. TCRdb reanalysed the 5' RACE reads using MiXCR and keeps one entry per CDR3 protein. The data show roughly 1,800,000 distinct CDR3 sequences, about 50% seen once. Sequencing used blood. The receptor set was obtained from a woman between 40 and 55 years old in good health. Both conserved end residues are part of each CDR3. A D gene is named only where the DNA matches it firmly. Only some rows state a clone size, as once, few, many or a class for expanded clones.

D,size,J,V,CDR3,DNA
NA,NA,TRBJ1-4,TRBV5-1,CASSFGVAENEKLFF,TGCGCCAGCAGCTTTGGGGTCGCTGAAAATGAAAAACTGTTTTTT
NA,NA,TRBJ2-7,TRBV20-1,CGARQRSSYEQYF,TGCGGTGCTAGACAAAGAAGCTCCTACGAGCAGTACTTC
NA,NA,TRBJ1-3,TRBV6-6,CASSYAGAGNTIYF,TGTGCCAGCAGTTACGCGGGAGCTGGAAACACCATATATTTT
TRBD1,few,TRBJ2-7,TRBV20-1,CSALGTGEDYEQYF,TGCAGTGCTTTAGGGACAGGGGAAGATTACGAGCAGTACTTC
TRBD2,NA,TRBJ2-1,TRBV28,CASPPSGGYYNEQFF,TGTGCCAGCCCACCTTCGGGGGGGTACTACAATGAGCAGTTCTTC
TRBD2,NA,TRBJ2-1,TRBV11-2,CASRKRLANPYNEQFF,TGTGCCAGCAGGAAAAGACTAGCGAACCCCTACAATGAGCAGTTCTTC
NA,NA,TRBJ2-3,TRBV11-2,CASSLVYSRPSSLADTQYF,TGTGCCAGCAGCTTAGTCTACAGTAGACCCTCAAGCCTCGCAGATACGCAGTATTTT
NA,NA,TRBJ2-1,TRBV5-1,CASSSGSTVNGQFF,TGCGCCAGCAGCTCGGGGAGTACGGTGAATGGGCAGTTCTTC
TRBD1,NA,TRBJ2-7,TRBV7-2,CASSPWVGRGPHEQYF,TGTGCCAGCAGCCCATGGGTCGGCAGGGGGCCTCACGAGCAGTACTTC
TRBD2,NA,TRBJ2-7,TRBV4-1,CASSQGTSGTHEQYF,TGCGCCAGCAGCCAAGGGACTAGCGGTACCCACGAGCAGTACTTC
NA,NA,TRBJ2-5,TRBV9,CASSVGIGYQETQYF,TGTGCCAGCAGCGTAGGGATAGGGTACCAAGAGACCCAGTACTTC
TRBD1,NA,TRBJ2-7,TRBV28,CASSTMTGKLYEQYF,TGTGCCAGCAGTACCATGACAGGGAAACTTTACGAGCAGTACTTC
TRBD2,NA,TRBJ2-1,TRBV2,CAAAVGSGGYEQFF,TGTGCCGCGGCGGTTGGTAGCGGGGGTTATGAGCAGTTCTTC
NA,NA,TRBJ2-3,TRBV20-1,CSAREGVDTQYF,TGCAGTGCTAGAGAGGGGGTCGATACGCAGTATTTT
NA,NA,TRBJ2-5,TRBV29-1,CSTRQGIGETQYF,TGCAGCACCCGCCAGGGTATAGGGGAGACCCAGTACTTC
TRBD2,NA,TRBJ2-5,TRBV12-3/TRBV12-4,CASSLSSLGRGTQYF,TGTGCCAGCAGTTTATCCTCATTAGGGAGGGGGACCCAGTACTTC
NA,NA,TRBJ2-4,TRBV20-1,CSASLGNAKNIQYF,TGCAGTGCTAGTTTAGGAAACGCCAAAAACATTCAGTACTTC
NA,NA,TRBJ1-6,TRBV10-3,CAISPGPNSPLHF,TGTGCCATCAGTCCAGGGCCCAATTCACCCCTCCACTTT
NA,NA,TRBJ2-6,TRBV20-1,CSAREGTFMPYSGANVLTF,TGCAGTGCTAGAGAGGGGACTTTTATGCCATACTCTGGGGCCAACGTCCTGACTTTC
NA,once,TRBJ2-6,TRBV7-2,CASRPGGKQGPHSGANVLTF,TGTGCCAGCAGGCCCGGGGGAAAACAGGGGCCACACTCTGGGGCCAACGTCCTGACTTTC
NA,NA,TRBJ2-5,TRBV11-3,CASSLVMGRETQYF,TGTGCCAGCAGCTTAGTCATGGGTAGGGAGACCCAGTACTTC
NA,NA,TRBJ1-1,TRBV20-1,CSARGGLGQPRGTEAFF,TGCAGTGCTAGAGGGGGTTTAGGACAGCCCCGTGGGACTGAAGCTTTCTTT
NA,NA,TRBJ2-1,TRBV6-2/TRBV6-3,CASRGSGYSRTQFF,TGTGCCAGCAGGGGGTCAGGGTATTCCCGCACGCAGTTCTTC
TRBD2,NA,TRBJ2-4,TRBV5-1,CASSRKRSGGGQAAKNIQYF,TGCGCCAGCAGCAGAAAGAGGAGCGGGGGGGGCCAGGCAGCCAAAAACATTCAGTACTTC
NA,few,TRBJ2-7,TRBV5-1,CASSPPHLYEQYF,TGCGCCAGCAGCCCGCCTCACCTCTACGAGCAGTACTTC
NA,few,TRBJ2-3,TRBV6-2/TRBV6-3,CASSYTGLPVDTQYF,TGTGCCAGCAGTTACACCGGACTACCTGTGGATACGCAGTATTTT
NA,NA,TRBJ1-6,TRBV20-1,CSASPPRETHSPLHF,TGCAGTGCTAGTCCCCCGCGGGAAACTCATTCACCCCTCCACTTT
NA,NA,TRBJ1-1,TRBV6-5,CASSYSFGNTEAFF,TGTGCCAGCAGTTACTCATTCGGGAACACTGAAGCTTTCTTT
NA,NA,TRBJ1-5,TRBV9,CASSAGGQHQPQHF,TGTGCCAGCAGCGCCGGCGGACAGCATCAGCCCCAGCATTTT
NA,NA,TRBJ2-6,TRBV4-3,CASSQDGEAAGANVLTF,TGCGCCAGCAGCCAAGACGGAGAGGCTGCCGGGGCCAACGTCCTGACTTTC
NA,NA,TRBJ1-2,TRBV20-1,CSARTGLKGLYGYTF,TGCAGTGCTAGGACCGGGCTCAAGGGCCTCTATGGCTACACCTTC
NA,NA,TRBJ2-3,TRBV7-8,CASSLTWGVTDTQYF,TGTGCCAGCAGCTTAACATGGGGAGTTACAGATACGCAGTATTTT
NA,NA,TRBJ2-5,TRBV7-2,CASSLIRGPGQYF,TGTGCCAGCAGCCTAATTCGGGGGCCGGGGCAGTACTTC
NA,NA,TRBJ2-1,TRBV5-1,CASSLAARENEQFF,TGCGCCAGCAGCTTGGCGGCTAGGGAGAATGAGCAGTTCTTC
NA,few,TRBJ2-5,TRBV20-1,CSAQVVGETQYF,TGCAGTGCTCAGGTGGTGGGAGAGACCCAGTACTTC
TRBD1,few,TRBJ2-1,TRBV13,CASSYGQGENEQFF,TGTGCCAGCAGCTACGGACAGGGAGAGAATGAGCAGTTCTTC
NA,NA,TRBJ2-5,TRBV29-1,CSVQTVGNEQYF,TGCAGCGTTCAAACAGTAGGGAATGAGCAGTACTTC
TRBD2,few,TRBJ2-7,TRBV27,CASSPRTSLGVGEQYF,TGTGCCAGCAGTCCCCGGACTAGTTTGGGCGTCGGCGAGCAGTACTTC
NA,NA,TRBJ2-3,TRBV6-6,CTSSPKDTQYF,TGTACCAGCAGCCCTAAGGATACGCAGTATTTT
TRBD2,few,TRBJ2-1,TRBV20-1,CSASGTRQFF,TGCAGTGCATCCGGGACTAGGCAGTTCTTC
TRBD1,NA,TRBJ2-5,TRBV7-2,CASGTFDRGRETQYF,TGTGCCAGCGGCACTTTCGACAGGGGGCGAGAGACCCAGTACTTC
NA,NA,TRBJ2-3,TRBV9,CASSVDPSTDTQYF,TGTGCCAGCAGCGTAGACCCCAGCACAGATACGCAGTATTTT
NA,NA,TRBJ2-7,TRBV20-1,CSAPAGREQYF,TGCAGTGCTCCAGCCGGGCGCGAGCAGTACTTC
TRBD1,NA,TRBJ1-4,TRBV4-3,CASSQGDRGYEKLFF,TGCGCCAGCAGCCAAGGGGACAGGGGATATGAAAAACTGTTTTTT
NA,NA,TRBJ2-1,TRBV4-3,CASSQDRPSEQFF,TGCGCCAGCAGCCAAGATAGGCCGAGTGAGCAGTTCTTC
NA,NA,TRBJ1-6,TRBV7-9,CASSLAPSNSPLHF,TGTGCCAGCAGCTTGGCCCCTTCTAATTCACCCCTCCACTTT
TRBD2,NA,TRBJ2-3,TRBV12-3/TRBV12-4,CASSLGGGAMDTQYF,TGTGCCAGCAGTTTAGGCGGGGGGGCCATGGATACGCAGTATTTT
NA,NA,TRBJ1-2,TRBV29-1,CSVDFGGGYGYTF,TGCAGCGTTGATTTTGGGGGCGGCTATGGCTACACCTTC
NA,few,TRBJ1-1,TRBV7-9,CASSLGLMNTEAFF,TGTGCCAGCAGCTTAGGGTTAATGAACACTGAAGCTTTCTTT
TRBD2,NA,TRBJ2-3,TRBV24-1,CATSDPLLAGGPGTQYF,TGTGCCACCAGTGATCCGCTACTAGCGGGGGGTCCAGGTACGCAGTATTTT
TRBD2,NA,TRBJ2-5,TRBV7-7,CASSLASSGGETQYF,TGTGCTAGCAGCTTAGCCTCTTCGGGAGGAGAGACCCAGTACTTC
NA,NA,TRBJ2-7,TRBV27,CASSLSPGPYKEQYF,TGTGCCAGCAGTTTATCGCCAGGGCCATACAAGGAGCAGTACTTC